One and the same sample provided the 22 T cell receptor delta chains below, sequenced in a study of Vδ1+ human thymocytes. Findings and limits, study-wide: Highly polyclonal TRG and TRD repertoires with Gaussian CDR3 length distributions appeared in thymus.

Extracted RNA was reverse transcribed into cDNA. Pooled V-gene forward primers with one constant-region reverse primer generated the CDR3 amplicons by multiplex PCR. TCRdb re-processed the multiplex PCR reads via CATT. Of more than 50,000 delta-chain clones listed, about 15% are singletons. The antigens for these receptors are not known. The specimen sequenced was Vdelta1+ gamma-delta thymocytes from the thymus. The subset: FACS-sorted CD3+ TCRalphabeta- TCRVdelta1+ TCRVdelta2- thymocytes. These receptors were collected from a girl under three years old who had congenital heart surgery.

The chain has TRDV1 and TRDJ1; no clear D. This CDR3 spans 17 amino acids. Germline V gene data show CDR1 as TSWWSYY and CDR2 as QGS. The ends were cut back, 4 bases at V and 0 bases at J, with 18 bases in the middle. CDR3 in amino acids: CALGVHNPPIYTDKLIF. DNA for the CDR3: TGTGCTCTTGGGGTGCACAACCCGCCAATTTACACCGATAAACTCATCTTT.

This rearrangement joins TRDV1 to TRDJ1, with TRDD3 identical over 8 bases. V gave up 2 bases and J gave up 0 bases; unmatched junction bases: 17. Germline V gene data show CDR1 as TSWWSYY and CDR2 as QGS. The CDR3 is 20 residues long. CDR3 residues: CALGEYPLPQTGGYTDKLIF. CDR3 nucleotides: TGTGCTCTTGGGGAATACCCCCTACCCCAGACTGGGGGTTACACCGATAAACTCATCTTT.

The V and J genes are TRDV1 and TRDJ1; 12 bases line up with TRDD3. Germline V gives CDR1 TSWWSYY, CDR2 QGS. V shed 3 bases and J 4 bases; nucleotides not matched to a gene: 15. CDR3 length: 19 amino acids. The CDR3 DNA sequence: TGTGCTCTTGGGGATCCGCCTGGTTACTGGGGGATACTTGACGATAAACTCATCTTT. Translated: CALGDPPGYWGILDDKLIF.

This clone was found a few times. The rearrangement links TRDV2 to TRDJ1; TRDD3 is a possible D gene (6 bases). The CDR3 has 14 residues. The V gene lost 5 bases and the J gene lost 3 bases, with 15 bases spanning the gap. The V gene's germline CDR1 is GEAIGNYY and CDR2 EKD. The CDR3 coding sequence is TGTGCCTGTGTTTGGGGGCCCCCGGCCGATAAACTCATCTTT. Translated, it gives CACVWGPPADKLIF.

This clone was observed a few times. The rearrangement links TRDV1 to TRDJ1, with 8 bases matching TRDD3. V lost 1 base and J lost 7; bases outside the gene matches: 20. CDR1 and CDR2 (germline): TSWWSYY, QGS. The CDR3 extends over 19 amino acids. CDR3 DNA: TGTGCTCTTGGGGAACCTTCCCAACTACTGGGGGCCCCGCTTTGTAAACTCATCTTT. It translates to CALGEPSQLLGAPLCKLIF.

This chain connects TRDV1 to TRDJ1; 10 bases are a match to TRDD3. The CDR3 contains 21 residues. V shed 3 bases and J 0 bases; nucleotides not matched to a gene: 19. From germline, CDR1 is TSWWSYY and CDR2 QGS. CDR3 sequence reads: CALGDSPAGGDTGEYTDKLIF. The DNA of the CDR3 is TGTGCTCTTGGGGATTCACCCGCTGGGGGGGATACGGGAGAGTACACCGATAAACTCATCTTT.

The chain couples TRDV1 to TRDJ1, with 11 bases that match TRDD3. This CDR3 contains 21 residues. The trim removed 2 bases at V and 1 base at J, leaving 18 bases unmatched. Germline CDR1 reads TSWWSYY; CDR2 reads QGS. CDR3 amino acids: CALGESKGSYWGIGTTDKLIF. DNA of the CDR3: TGTGCTCTTGGGGAAAGTAAGGGCTCCTACTGGGGGATAGGTACCACCGATAAACTCATCTTT.

This clone has a handful of counts. The V and J genes are TRDV1 and TRDJ1; possible D gene TRDD3, 10 bases. Trimming took off 3 bases at V and 8 bases at J, with 37 bases between the two ends. The CDR3 is 21 amino acids. CDR1 TSWWSYY and CDR2 QGS come from the germline V gene. The DNA of the CDR3 is TGTGCTCTTGGGGACCTCGTCGGCCTTCCTACGCTACTGGGGGATGCTCCGAAACTCATCTTT. This translates into CALGDLVGLPTLLGDAPKLIF.

The chain links TRDV1 to TRDJ1; D possibly matches TRDD2 or TRDD3 (5 bases each). The CDR3 consists of 18 residues. V was pared by 5 bases and J by 0 bases, with 22 bases between. Germline CDR1 and CDR2: TSWWSYY and QGS. The CDR3 is CALGPPPTHWCNTDKLIF. The CDR3 coding sequence is TGTGCTCTTGGGCCACCACCTACGCACTGGTGCAACACCGATAAACTCATCTTT.

This clone was detected a few times. The chain is built from TRDV1 and TRDJ1; 8 bases are a match to TRDD3. Germline loops: CDR1 TSWWSYY, CDR2 QGS. V lost 0 bases to trimming and J lost 3 bases; unmatched junction nucleotides: 9. The CDR3 runs to 17 residues. This CDR3 reads CALGELLLPLGADKLIF. For the CDR3, the DNA is TGTGCTCTTGGGGAACTCCTCCTCCCACTGGGGGCCGATAAACTCATCTTT.

This clone was detected only a few times. The J gene is TRDJ1, the V gene TRDV2, with 11 bases matching TRDD3. Trimming at V came to 5 bases and at J to 0 bases, leaving 7 bases not matched to a gene. Germline CDR1 GEAIGNYY, CDR2 EKD. CDR3 length equals 16 residues. The CDR3 loop reads CACAAHWGINTDKLIF. The CDR3 DNA follows: TGTGCCTGTGCGGCCCACTGGGGGATAAACACCGATAAACTCATCTTT.

This clone appeared a few times. The chain has TRDV1 and TRDJ1, with D unresolved. Per the germline V gene, CDR1 is TSWWSYY and CDR2 is QGS. The V and J ends lost 0 bases and 3 bases respectively, with 11 bases between them. There are 15 residues in the CDR3. The DNA for the CDR3 is TGTGCTCTTGGGGAACTCTTCTGCTGCGCCGATAAACTCATCTTT. As protein: CALGELFCCADKLIF.

This clone was recorded a few times. This rearrangement joins TRDV1 to TRDJ1; 9 bases fit TRDD3. The trim removed 2 bases at V and 5 bases at J, leaving 18 bases unmatched. Germline V gene lookup returns CDR1 TSWWSYY and CDR2 QGS. The CDR3 is made up of 19 amino acids. CDR3 amino acids: CALGETLVRLGDRADKLIF. The DNA for the CDR3 is TGTGCTCTTGGGGAAACCCTCGTCCGGTTGGGGGATAGGGCTGATAAACTCATCTTT.

V is TRDV1 and J is TRDJ2, with D uncertain. V lost 1 base and J lost 7, with 13 bases in between. This CDR3 comprises 15 residues. Germline values: CDR1 TSWWSYY, CDR2 QGS. The CDR3 protein is CALGEHSHPEAQLFF. CDR3 nucleotide sequence: TGTGCTCTTGGGGAACACTCCCACCCAGAAGCACAACTCTTCTTT.

The gene calls are TRDV1 and TRDJ1; 7 nucleotides align to TRDD3. V lost 0 bases, J lost 1 base, and 11 bases stayed unmatched. CDR3 length: 18 residues. The germline V gene has CDR1 TSWWSYY and CDR2 QGS. The CDR3 nucleotides read TGTGCTCTTGGGGAACTCCCATTTCTGGGGGTCCCCACCGATAAACTCATCTTT. Protein product: CALGELPFLGVPTDKLIF.

About this clone: The same CDR3 also results from other DNA sequences found in this sample. The J gene is TRDJ1, the V gene TRDV2, with a tentative D call TRDD3 (5 bases). In germline, CDR1 is GEAIGNYY, CDR2 EKD. The CDR3 runs to 21 residues. Trimming took 0 bases from V and 2 from J, leaving 30 bases between them. In nucleotides, the CDR3 is TGTGCCTGTGACACCGGCAGTCGGGAGGGGACTCCCCAAAATCCTACCGATAAACTCATCTTT. This codes for CACDTGSREGTPQNPTDKLIF.

The chain carries TRDV1 and TRDJ1; TRDD3 is a possible D gene (7 bases). The CDR3 loop spans 24 amino acids. V lost 4 bases to trimming and J lost 0 bases, with 39 bases between them. Germline V CDR1 and CDR2: TSWWSYY, QGS. CDR3 region: CALGGRPIPSPLKAGGFDTDKLIF. CDR3 in DNA: TGTGCTCTTGGGGGCCGCCCGATCCCTTCCCCTCTGAAAGCCGGGGGATTCGACACCGATAAACTCATCTTT.

This clone was picked up a small number of times. Relative to the germline gene, one junction end is altered; a read error may explain this. The chain employs TRDV1 and TRDJ1; D is undetermined. Per germline, CDR1 TSWWSYY and CDR2 QGS. The CDR3 totals 17 residues. The CDR3 spells CALGRPSRGPYTDKLTF. The CDR3 DNA sequence: TGTGCTCTTGGTAGGCCCTCTCGAGGACCGTACACCGATAAACTCACCTTT.

This rearrangement joins TRDV1 to TRDJ1; a possible D gene is TRDD3 (5 bases). This CDR3 has 18 amino acids. The V end was cut by 3 bases, the J end by 8 bases, with 28 bases between. Germline V gene lookup returns CDR1 TSWWSYY and CDR2 QGS. The CDR3 DNA reads TGTGCTCTTGGGGACCGGCCTAATATTCGGCCTGGGCCACAAAAACTCATCTTT. It is translated as CALGDRPNIRPGPQKLIF.

This clone was observed a few times. The chain uses TRDV1 and TRDJ1, with D perhaps TRDD2 or TRDD3 (6 bases each). This CDR3 comprises 21 residues. Per the germline V gene, CDR1 is TSWWSYY and CDR2 is QGS. V lost 0 bases to trimming and J lost 4 bases, with 30 bases between them. The CDR3 DNA is TGTGCTCTTGGGGAACTAACTCCTACAGGTGGGGGCCGCCGGGCGAGCGATAAACTCATCTTT. Translated: CALGELTPTGGGRRASDKLIF.

The chain recombines TRDV1 with TRDJ1; 10 nucleotides align to TRDD3. The germline V gene has CDR1 TSWWSYY and CDR2 QGS. The CDR3 extends over 18 amino acids. Trimming removed 2 bases from V and 0 bases from J; junction bases left unmatched: 9. CDR3 loop: CALGEELVLGDYTDKLIF. CDR3 coding DNA: TGTGCTCTTGGGGAAGAGCTAGTACTGGGGGATTACACCGATAAACTCATCTTT.

This clone showed up just a few times. V is TRDV1 and J is TRDJ1; 10 nucleotides match TRDD3. The junction had 25 bases not matched to a gene; V was cut back by 0 bases and J by 0 bases. CDR1 and CDR2 from the germline V gene are TSWWSYY and QGS. The CDR3 has 24 amino acids. The CDR3, as DNA: TGTGCTCTTGGGGAACTAGAAGAAGGTATTCCCGCATACCCTACTGGGGGATACACCGATAAACTCATCTTT. This translates into CALGELEEGIPAYPTGGYTDKLIF.